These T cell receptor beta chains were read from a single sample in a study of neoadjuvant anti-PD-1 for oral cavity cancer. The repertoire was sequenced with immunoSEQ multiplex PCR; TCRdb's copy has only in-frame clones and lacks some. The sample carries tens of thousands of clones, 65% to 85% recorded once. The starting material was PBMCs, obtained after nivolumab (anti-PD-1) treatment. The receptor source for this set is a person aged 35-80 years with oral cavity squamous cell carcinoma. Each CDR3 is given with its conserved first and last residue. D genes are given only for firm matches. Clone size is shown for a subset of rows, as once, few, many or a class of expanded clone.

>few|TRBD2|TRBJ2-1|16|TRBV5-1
CASRTGTSGLVDEQFF
TGCGCCAGCCGAACCGGGACTAGCGGTCTTGTCGATGAGCAGTTCTTC
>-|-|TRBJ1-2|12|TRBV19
CASSQARRGYTF
TGTGCCAGTAGCCAGGCCAGAAGAGGCTACACCTTC
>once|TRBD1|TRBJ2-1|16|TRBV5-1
CASSLGQGRSYNEQFF
TGCGCCAGCAGCTTGGGACAGGGGCGCTCCTACAATGAGCAGTTCTTC
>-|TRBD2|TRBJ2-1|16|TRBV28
CASYGSGTSGSWEQFF
TGTGCCAGCTACGGGTCCGGGACTAGCGGGAGTTGGGAGCAGTTCTTC
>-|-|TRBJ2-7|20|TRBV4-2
CASSQDLRRGWDRVSYEQYF
TGTGCCAGCAGCCAAGATCTGCGGCGCGGTTGGGATAGGGTTTCCTACGAGCAGTACTTC
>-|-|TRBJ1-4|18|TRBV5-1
CASTTGNTQRRTNEKLFF
TGCGCCAGCACCACAGGAAACACCCAACGGAGAACTAATGAAAAACTGTTTTTT
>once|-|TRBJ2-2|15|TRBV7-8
CASSLRLDDNGELFF
TGTGCCAGCAGCCTGAGACTAGATGATAACGGGGAGCTGTTTTTT
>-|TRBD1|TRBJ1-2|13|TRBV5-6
CASNIDRAYGYTF
TGTGCCAGCAATATCGACAGGGCCTATGGCTACACCTTC
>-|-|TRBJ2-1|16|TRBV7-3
CASSLRAGGLRNEQFF
TGTGCCAGCAGCTTAAGAGCTGGGGGGCTTAGGAATGAGCAGTTCTTC
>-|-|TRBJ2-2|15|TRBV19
CASSMGPGNTGELFF
TGTGCCAGTAGTATGGGTCCGGGGAACACCGGGGAGCTGTTTTTT
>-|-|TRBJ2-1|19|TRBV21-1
CASSIDRELAGGPHNEQFF
TGTGCCAGCAGCATTGACAGGGAACTAGCGGGGGGCCCTCACAATGAGCAGTTCTTC
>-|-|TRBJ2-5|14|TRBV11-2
CASRLGIRQETQYF
TGTGCCAGCAGGTTGGGTATACGGCAAGAGACCCAGTACTTC
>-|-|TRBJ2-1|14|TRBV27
CASRPRAGYNEQFF
TGTGCCAGCAGACCCCGGGCGGGTTACAATGAGCAGTTCTTC
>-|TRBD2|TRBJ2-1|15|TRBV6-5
CASRPTSGLYNEQFF
TGTGCCAGCAGGCCGACTAGCGGGCTCTACAATGAGCAGTTCTTC
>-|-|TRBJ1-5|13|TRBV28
CASSLFGGQPQHF
TGTGCCAGCAGTTTATTCGGTGGACAGCCCCAGCATTTT
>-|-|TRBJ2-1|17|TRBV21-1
CASSKAQGREIYNEQFF
TGTGCCAGCAGCAAAGCGCAGGGCAGAGAGATTTACAATGAGCAGTTCTTC
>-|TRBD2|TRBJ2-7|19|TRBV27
CASSLSSTSGKLRAYEQYF
TGTGCCAGCAGTTTATCGAGCACTAGCGGGAAGCTGAGGGCTTACGAGCAGTACTTC
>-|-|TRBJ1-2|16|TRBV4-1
CASSLRGDSANYGYTF
TGCGCCAGCAGCCTCCGGGGGGACTCAGCTAACTATGGCTACACCTTC
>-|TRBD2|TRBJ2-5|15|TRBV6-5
CASVRTSGTRETQYF
TGTGCCAGCGTTCGGACTAGCGGGACTCGAGAGACCCAGTACTTC
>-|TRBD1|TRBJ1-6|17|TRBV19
CASSIATGTANNSPLHF
TGTGCCAGTAGTATAGCTACTGGGACAGCCAATAATTCACCCCTCCACTTT
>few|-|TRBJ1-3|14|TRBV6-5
CASSRSGQGNTIYF
TGTGCCAGCAGTCGTAGCGGACAGGGAAACACCATATATTTT
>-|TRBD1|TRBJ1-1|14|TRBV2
CASSATGGSTEAFF
TGTGCCAGCAGCGCGACAGGGGGCTCGACTGAAGCTTTCTTT
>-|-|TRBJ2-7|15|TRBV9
CASSGWPRSSYEQYF
TGTGCCAGCAGCGGGTGGCCTAGGAGCTCCTACGAGCAGTACTTC
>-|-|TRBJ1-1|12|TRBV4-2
CASSQGTTEAFF
TGTGCCAGCAGCCAAGGTACGACTGAAGCTTTCTTT
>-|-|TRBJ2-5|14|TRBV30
CAWSVGDSLETQYF
TGTGCCTGGAGTGTAGGGGATAGCTTAGAGACCCAGTACTTC
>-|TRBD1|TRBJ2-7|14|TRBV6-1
CATLPGQGAREQYF
TGTGCCACCCTCCCGGGACAGGGGGCGAGAGAGCAGTACTTC
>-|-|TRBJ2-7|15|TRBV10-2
CASSDVAKLGYEQYF
TGCGCCAGCAGTGATGTAGCTAAATTAGGTTACGAGCAGTACTTC
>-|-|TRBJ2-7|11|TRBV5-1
CASSLDSEQYF
TGCGCCAGCAGCTTGGATAGCGAGCAGTACTTC
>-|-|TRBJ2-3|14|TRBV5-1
CASSLEVRTDTQYF
TGCGCCAGCAGCTTGGAGGTTAGAACAGATACGCAGTATTTT
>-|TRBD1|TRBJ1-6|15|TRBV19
CASSMTGVPNSPLHF
TGTGCCAGTAGTATGACAGGGGTCCCTAATTCACCCCTCCACTTT
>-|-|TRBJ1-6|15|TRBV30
CAWKRQNSYNSPLHF
TGTGCCTGGAAGCGGCAGAACTCCTATAATTCACCCCTCCACTTT
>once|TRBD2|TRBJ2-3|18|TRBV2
CASSESGLAGESTDTQYF
TGTGCCAGCAGTGAATCAGGACTAGCGGGGGAAAGCACAGATACGCAGTATTTT
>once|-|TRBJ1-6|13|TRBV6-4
CASSEAFDSPLHF
TGTGCCAGCAGTGAAGCCTTTGATTCACCCCTCCACTTT
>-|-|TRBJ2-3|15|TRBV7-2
CASSLLASSTDTQYF
TGTGCCAGCAGCTTACTAGCGTCTAGCACAGATACGCAGTATTTT
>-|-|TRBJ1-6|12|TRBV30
CAIQGLDSPLHF
TGTGCCATACAGGGATTGGATTCACCCCTCCACTTT
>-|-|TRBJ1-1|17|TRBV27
CASSFKLAVGRNTEAFF
TGTGCCAGCAGTTTTAAATTGGCAGTGGGAAGGAACACTGAAGCTTTCTTT
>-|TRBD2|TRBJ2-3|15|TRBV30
CAWSSLAGGTDTQYF
TGTGCCTGGAGTTCCCTAGCGGGGGGAACAGATACGCAGTATTTT
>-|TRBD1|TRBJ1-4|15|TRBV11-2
CASSLETGITEKLFF
TGTGCCAGCAGCTTAGAGACAGGGATTACTGAAAAACTGTTTTTT
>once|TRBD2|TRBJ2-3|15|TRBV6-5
CASIQPGLAGGTQYF
TGTGCCAGCATTCAACCGGGACTAGCGGGAGGTACGCAGTATTTT
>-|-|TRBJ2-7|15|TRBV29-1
CSVGKRQGRAYEQYF
TGCAGCGTTGGGAAAAGACAAGGAAGGGCCTACGAGCAGTACTTC
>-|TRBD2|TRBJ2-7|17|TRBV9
CASSVGSGRTREYEQYF
TGTGCCAGCAGCGTAGGGAGCGGGAGGACTCGGGAATACGAGCAGTACTTC
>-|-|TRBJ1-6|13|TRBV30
CAWSVQANSPLHF
TGTGCCTGGAGTGTACAGGCGAATTCACCCCTCCACTTT
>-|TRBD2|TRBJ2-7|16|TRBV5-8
CASSLGASGAPYEQYF
TGTGCCAGCAGCTTGGGGGCTAGCGGGGCCCCTTACGAGCAGTACTTC
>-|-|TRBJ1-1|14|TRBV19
CASSMLRADVMAFF
TGTGCCAGTAGTATGTTAAGGGCAGACGTGATGGCTTTCTTT
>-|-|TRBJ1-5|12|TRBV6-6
CAMGDGNQPQHF
TGTGCCATGGGGGATGGCAATCAGCCCCAGCATTTT
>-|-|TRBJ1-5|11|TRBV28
CASQDNQPQHF
TGTGCCAGTCAGGATAATCAGCCCCAGCATTTT
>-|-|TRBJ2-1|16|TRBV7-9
CASSTSGLPPNNEQFF
TGTGCCAGCAGCACCTCGGGACTCCCGCCGAACAATGAGCAGTTCTTC
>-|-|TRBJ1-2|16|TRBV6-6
CASSYSRQINNYGYTF
TGTGCCAGCAGTTACTCGAGGCAGATAAATAACTATGGCTACACCTTC
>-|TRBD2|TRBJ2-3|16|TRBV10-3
CAINPTSGGHTDTQYF
TGTGCCATCAACCCGACTAGCGGGGGGCACACAGATACGCAGTATTTT
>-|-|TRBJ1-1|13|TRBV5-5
CASREAMNTEAFF
TGTGCCAGCAGGGAGGCAATGAACACTGAAGCTTTCTTT